Below, 25 T cell receptor beta chains from the same sample are listed, as sequenced in a study of cytomegalovirus exposure and HLA in healthy donors. The PCR had 60 Vbeta and 13 Jbeta primers. The table came from immunoSEQ multiplex PCR; TCRdb's copy has only in-frame clones and leaves some out. This sample carries approximately 130,000 clones, roughly 70% of them seen once, and the ten largest clones take 3.1%. The sequenced sample was PBMCs. These receptors were collected from a man in his thirties or forties in good health and CMV-seronegative.

This chain uses TRBV9 with TRBJ2-3; D is uncertain. V lost 0 bases and J 3 bases, leaving 8 bases between the germline ends. Germline V gives CDR1 SGDLS, CDR2 YYNGEE. This CDR3 has 14 residues. In nucleotides, the CDR3 is TGTGCCAGCAGCGTAGGGCAGTATACAGATACGCAGTATTTT. Protein product: CASSVGQYTDTQYF.

This clone was observed a single time. This rearrangement joins TRBV2 to TRBJ2-3; no clear D. V lost 5 bases to trimming and J lost 6 bases, with 6 bases between them. CDR1 and CDR2 (germline): SNHLY, FYNNEI. The CDR3 extends over 11 amino acids. The CDR3 DNA sequence: TGTGCCAGCAGTACCAGGGATACGCAGTATTTT. It specifies CASSTRDTQYF.

The chain has TRBV7-2 and TRBJ2-2; TRBD1 aligns across 8 bases. This CDR3 comprises 14 residues. The germline CDR1 and CDR2 sequences are SGHTA and FQGNSA. V lost 4 bases, J lost 7 bases, and 5 bases stayed unmatched. CDR3 amino acids: CASSSRQGIGELFF. CDR3 nucleotides: TGTGCCAGCAGCTCTCGACAGGGGATCGGGGAGCTGTTTTTT.

As regards this clone: As the CDR3 is not closed by the conserved phenylalanine or tryptophan, this likely results from a read error. The rearrangement links TRBV5-6 to TRBJ1-5, with 7 positions matching TRBD1. In germline, CDR1 is SGHDT, CDR2 YYEEEE. This CDR3 comprises 15 residues. V was clipped by 3 bases and J by 7 bases; unmatched bases: 10. As DNA, the CDR3 is TGTGCCAGCAGCTCGACAGGGCGCCGGGGACAGCCCCAGCATGTT. Protein product: CASSSTGRRGQPQHV.

V is TRBV11-2 and J is TRBJ1-4; D unclear. Trimming pared 0 bases from V and 8 bases from J, leaving 10 bases between. CDR3 size: 14 residues. CDR1 is SGHAT and CDR2 is FQNNGV in the germline V gene. The DNA of the CDR3 is TGTGCCAGCAGCTTAGAAGGAGTTCGGGAAAAACTGTTTTTT. Protein: CASSLEGVREKLFF.

This chain joins TRBV29-1 and TRBJ1-1; D uncertain. This CDR3 is built from 12 residues. Germline CDR1 and CDR2: SQVTM and ANQGSEA. V lost 6 bases and J lost 3, with 11 bases in between. The CDR3 loop is CSVAALDTEAFF. The CDR3, as DNA: TGCAGCGTCGCGGCTCTAGACACTGAAGCTTTCTTT.

The chain employs TRBV5-1 and TRBJ2-4, with TRBD1 matching over 7 bases. Germline loops: CDR1 SGHRS, CDR2 YFSETQ. The trim removed 5 bases at V and 3 bases at J, leaving 11 bases unmatched. The CDR3 runs to 16 residues. The CDR3 loop reads CASSNGSPGGKNIQYF. Written as DNA, the CDR3 is TGCGCCAGCAGTAACGGCAGCCCAGGGGGCAAAAACATTCAGTACTTC.

The gene calls are TRBV7-3 and TRBJ2-3; 11 bases are shared with TRBD2. J gave up 4 bases and V 3 bases, and 3 bases lay outside the gene matches. There are 15 residues in the CDR3. CDR1 is SGHTA and CDR2 is FQGTGA in the germline V gene. CDR3 coding DNA: TGTGCCAGCAGCTTGAGACTAGCGGGGTCAGATACGCAGTATTTT. As protein: CASSLRLAGSDTQYF.

The rearrangement uses TRBV13 and TRBJ2-1, with 9 bases fitting TRBD1. Germline loops: CDR1 PRHDT, CDR2 FYEKMQ (reference sequence). The CDR3 consists of 16 residues. V trimming: 0 bases; J trimming: 5 bases; junction bases outside the gene matches: 5. The CDR3 region has the DNA TGTGCCAGCAGCTTAGGGGTTGGGGACAGGGACAATGAGCAGTTCTTC. Amino acid sequence: CASSLGVGDRDNEQFF.

The chain is built from TRBV5-1 and TRBJ1-2; D is possibly TRBD1 (6 bases). V lost 5 bases and J lost 5, with 16 bases in between. Germline CDR1 reads SGHRS; CDR2 reads YFSETQ. The CDR3 runs 14 residues. The CDR3 nucleotides are TGCGCCAGCAGGGAGACAGGAAGGCCTTATGGCTACACCTTC. Translated, it gives CASRETGRPYGYTF.

This clone was picked up a small number of times. The CDR3 region is CATSRTGEVGEKLFF. The CDR3 DNA follows: TGTGCCACCAGCAGGACAGGGGAGGTTGGCGAAAAACTGTTTTTT. The J gene is TRBJ1-4, the V gene TRBV15; 8 bases are shared with TRBD1. J was trimmed by 8 bases and V by 3 bases; bases with no gene match: 8. The germline gives CDR1 LNHNV, CDR2 YYDKDF (reference sequence). The CDR3 is made up of 15 amino acids.

This clone was observed a single time. V and J are TRBV30 and TRBJ2-3; weak D call: TRBD1 (6 bases). This CDR3 has 15 residues. V dropped 2 bases and J dropped 1 base, with 13 bases sitting between them. From germline, CDR1 is GTSNPN and CDR2 SVGIG (reference sequence). CDR3 DNA: TGTGCCTGGAGTAGGGGGACACCCGGCACAGATACGCAGTATTTT. This codes for CAWSRGTPGTDTQYF.

The chain carries TRBV7-9 and TRBJ2-7; D perhaps matches TRBD2 (6 bases). CDR3 length: 14 residues. Germline V CDR1 and CDR2: SEHNR, FQNEAQ (reference sequence). Trimming took off 2 bases at V and 6 bases at J, with 14 bases between the two ends. DNA of the CDR3: TGTGCCAGCAGCTTATCGGAACTAGCAGGCGAGCAGTACTTC. Amino acids: CASSLSELAGEQYF.

The chain combines TRBV9 with TRBJ1-1; tentative D call: TRBD1 (6 bases). Trimming cost V 3 bases and J 0 bases, with 18 bases left between them. CDR1 and CDR2 (germline): SGDLS, YYNGEE. The CDR3 contains 17 residues. CDR3 coding DNA: TGTGCCAGCAGCGATTCTTATGTCAGGGGTATGAACACTGAAGCTTTCTTT. This gives the protein CASSDSYVRGMNTEAFF.

This clone has a count of ten or more. This chain connects TRBV18 to TRBJ1-5; 7 bases are a match to TRBD1. Germline V gene lookup returns CDR1 KGHSH and CDR2 LQKENI. This CDR3 is 13 amino acids long. With V trimmed by 7 bases and J by 7 bases, 7 bases remained unmatched. The CDR3 nucleotides are TGTGCCAGCTTCAGGGGGACGGGACAGCCCCAGCATTTT. Translation gives CASFRGTGQPQHF.

The genes are TRBV29-1 and TRBJ2-5, with D hard to call. The J call is uncertain, as TRBJ2-7 better fits the DNA end. Germline lookup yields CDR1 SQVTM and CDR2 ANQGSEA. CDR3 length equals 10 residues. CDR3 residues: CSAKTYEQYF. DNA for the CDR3: TGCAGCGCCAAAACCTACGAGCAGTACTTC.

The chain is built from TRBV15 and TRBJ1-2, with D maybe TRBD1 (6 bases). The germline V gene has CDR1 LNHNV and CDR2 YYDKDF (reference sequence). The CDR3 is made up of 14 amino acids. Trimming took 2 bases from V and 2 from J, leaving 9 bases between them. CDR3: CATSRRGQNYGYTF. In DNA form, the CDR3 reads TGTGCCACCAGCAGACGGGGACAAAACTATGGCTACACCTTC.

This rearrangement joins TRBV29-1 to TRBJ1-5, with a tentative D call TRBD1 (5 bases). Germline-derived CDR1 and CDR2 are SQVTM and ANQGSEA. The CDR3 runs to 13 residues. The V gene lost 4 bases and the J gene lost 3 bases, with 10 bases spanning the gap. CDR3 region: CSVAAGNNQPQHF. Here the CDR3 DNA reads TGCAGCGTTGCGGCAGGGAACAATCAGCCCCAGCATTTT.

This clone has just a few counts. The chain joins TRBV7-2 to TRBJ2-5; TRBD2 agrees at 8 bases. The V gene end was trimmed by 0 bases and the J gene end by 5 bases; junction bases not matched to a gene: 5. Germline V gene lookup returns CDR1 SGHTA and CDR2 FQGNSA. This CDR3 spans 15 amino acids. The CDR3 is CASSLAGAGVETQYF. CDR3 in DNA: TGTGCCAGCAGCTTAGCGGGAGCGGGGGTTGAGACCCAGTACTTC.

This chain joins TRBV11-2 and TRBJ2-5; weak D call: TRBD1 (6 bases). V lost 0 bases to trimming and J lost 3 bases, with 8 bases between them. The CDR3 totals 14 residues. The germline CDR1 and CDR2 sequences are SGHAT and FQNNGV. CDR3: CASSLDWTEETQYF. In nucleotides, the CDR3 is TGTGCCAGCAGCTTAGATTGGACAGAAGAGACCCAGTACTTC.

This sequence joins TRBV11-1 and TRBJ2-5, with 12 bases matching TRBD2. CDR3 size: 17 residues. Germline lookup yields CDR1 SGHAT and CDR2 FQDESV (reference sequence). V shed 3 bases and J 0 bases; nucleotides not matched to a gene: 5. The CDR3 protein is CASSFLAGGPYQETQYF. DNA of the CDR3: TGTGCCAGCAGCTTCCTAGCGGGGGGGCCGTACCAAGAGACCCAGTACTTC.

The chain recombines TRBV6-1 with TRBJ1-6; perhaps TRBD1 as D (5 bases). The germline V and J ends were trimmed by 3 bases and 11 bases, with 14 bases remaining between them. Germline V gene lookup returns CDR1 MNHNS and CDR2 SASEGT. This CDR3 is 14 amino acids long. CDR3 DNA: TGTGCCAGCAGTGATGAGGGGAGGATTACACCCCTCCACTTT. Residues: CASSDEGRITPLHF.

The chain employs TRBV7-9 and TRBJ1-1; 7 bases map to TRBD1. Germline CDR1 is SEHNR and CDR2 is FQNEAQ (reference sequence). With 5 bases clipped from V and 8 bases from J, the junction kept 5 bases outside the gene matches. The CDR3 covers 12 residues. This chain's CDR3 is CASSPLGQEAFF. CDR3 DNA sequence: TGTGCCAGCAGCCCCCTGGGACAGGAAGCTTTCTTT.

The chain employs TRBV9 and TRBJ2-7; the match to TRBD2 covers 13 bases. The length of the CDR3 is 19 residues. With 4 bases clipped from V and 4 bases from J, the junction kept 17 bases outside the gene matches. The germline V gene has CDR1 SGDLS and CDR2 YYNGEE. In DNA form, the CDR3 reads TGTGCCAGCAGCCCCCACTGGAGAACAACTAGCGGGAGGGTATACGAGCAGTACTTC. Translation gives CASSPHWRTTSGRVYEQYF.

The J gene is TRBJ1-5, the V gene TRBV28; D not certain. Deletions cut 2 bases from V and 5 bases from J, with 10 bases between. Germline V gives CDR1 MDHEN, CDR2 SYDVKM. CDR3 length: 14 amino acids. CDR3 amino acids: CASSLRGSHQPQHF. The CDR3 DNA is TGTGCCAGCAGTTTAAGAGGGTCCCATCAGCCCCAGCATTTT.